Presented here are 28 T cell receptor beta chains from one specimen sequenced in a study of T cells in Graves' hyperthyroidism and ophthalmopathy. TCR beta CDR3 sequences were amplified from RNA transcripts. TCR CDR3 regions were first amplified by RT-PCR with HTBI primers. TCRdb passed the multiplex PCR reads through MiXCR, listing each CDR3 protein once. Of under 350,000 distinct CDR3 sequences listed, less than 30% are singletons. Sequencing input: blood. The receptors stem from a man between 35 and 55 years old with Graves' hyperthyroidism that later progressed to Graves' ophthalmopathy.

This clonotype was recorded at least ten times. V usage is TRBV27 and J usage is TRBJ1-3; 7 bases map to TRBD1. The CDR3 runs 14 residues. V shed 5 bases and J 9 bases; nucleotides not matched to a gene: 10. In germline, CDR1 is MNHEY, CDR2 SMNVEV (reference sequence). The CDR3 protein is CASSQTGALGTIYF. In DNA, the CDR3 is TGTGCCAGCAGTCAAACAGGGGCTCTGGGCACCATATATTTT.

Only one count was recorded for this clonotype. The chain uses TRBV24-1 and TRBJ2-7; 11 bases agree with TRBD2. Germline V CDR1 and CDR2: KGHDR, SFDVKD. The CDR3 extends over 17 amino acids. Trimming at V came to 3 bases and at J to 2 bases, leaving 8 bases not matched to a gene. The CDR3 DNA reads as TGTGCCACCAGTGATGCGACTAGCGGGGCGAGACCCTACGAGCAGTACTTC. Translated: CATSDATSGARPYEQYF.

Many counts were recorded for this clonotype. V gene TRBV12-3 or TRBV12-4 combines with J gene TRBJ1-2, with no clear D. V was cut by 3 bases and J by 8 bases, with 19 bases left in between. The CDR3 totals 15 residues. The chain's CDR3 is CASSLGFQLGMGYTF. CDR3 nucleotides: TGTGCCAGCAGTTTGGGTTTTCAGCTCGGAATGGGCTACACCTTC.

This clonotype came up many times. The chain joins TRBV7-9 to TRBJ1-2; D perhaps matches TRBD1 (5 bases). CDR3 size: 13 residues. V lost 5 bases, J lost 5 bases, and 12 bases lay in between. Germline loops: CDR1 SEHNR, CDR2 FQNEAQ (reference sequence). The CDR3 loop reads CASSERGRYGYTF. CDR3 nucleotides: TGTGCCAGCAGCGAGCGGGGGAGGTATGGCTACACCTTC.

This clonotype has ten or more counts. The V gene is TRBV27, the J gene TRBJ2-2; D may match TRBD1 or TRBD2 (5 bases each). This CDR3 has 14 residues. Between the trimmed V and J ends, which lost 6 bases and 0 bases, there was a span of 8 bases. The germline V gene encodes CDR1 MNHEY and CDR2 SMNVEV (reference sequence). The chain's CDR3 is CASSGATNTGELFF. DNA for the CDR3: TGTGCCAGCAGCGGGGCAACGAACACCGGGGAGCTGTTTTTT.

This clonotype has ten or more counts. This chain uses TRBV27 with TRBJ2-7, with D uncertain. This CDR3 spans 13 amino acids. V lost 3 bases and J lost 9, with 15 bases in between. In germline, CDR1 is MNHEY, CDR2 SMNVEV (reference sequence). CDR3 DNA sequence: TGTGCCAGCAGTTTTATCCCTCCCGCTGGGCAGTACTTC. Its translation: CASSFIPPAGQYF.

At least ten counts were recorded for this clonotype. The CDR3 is CASSSTVTNEKLFF. CDR3 DNA sequence: TGTGCCAGCAGTTCGACAGTAACTAATGAAAAACTGTTTTTT. The V call is TRBV27, the J call TRBJ1-4, with D possibly being TRBD1 (5 bases). The germline V gene encodes CDR1 MNHEY and CDR2 SMNVEV (reference sequence). Trimming pared 4 bases from V and 1 base from J, leaving 7 bases between. The CDR3 runs 14 residues.

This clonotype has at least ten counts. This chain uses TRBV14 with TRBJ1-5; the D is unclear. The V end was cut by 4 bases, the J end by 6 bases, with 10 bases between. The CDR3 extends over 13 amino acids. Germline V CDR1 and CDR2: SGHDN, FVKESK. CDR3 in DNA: TGTGCCAGCAGCCCCCACGCGGGTCAGCCCCAGCATTTT. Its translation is CASSPHAGQPQHF.

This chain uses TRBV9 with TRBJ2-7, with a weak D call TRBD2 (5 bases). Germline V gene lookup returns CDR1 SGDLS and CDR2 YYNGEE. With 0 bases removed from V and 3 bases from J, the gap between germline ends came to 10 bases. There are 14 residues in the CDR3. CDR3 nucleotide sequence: TGTGCCAGCAGCGTAGAAGAGGGCGTCTACGAGCAGTACTTC. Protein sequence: CASSVEEGVYEQYF.

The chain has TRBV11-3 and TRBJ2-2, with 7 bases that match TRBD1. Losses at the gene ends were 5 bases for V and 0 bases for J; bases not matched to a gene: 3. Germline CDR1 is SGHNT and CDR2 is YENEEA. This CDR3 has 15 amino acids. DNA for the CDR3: TGTGCCAGCAGCCAGACAGGGCCGAACACCGGGGAGCTGTTTTTT. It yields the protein CASSQTGPNTGELFF.

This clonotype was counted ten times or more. The CDR3 reads CASRTGEAGGTGELFF. The CDR3 DNA sequence: TGTGCCAGCAGAACAGGGGAAGCGGGAGGCACCGGGGAGCTGTTTTTT. The rearrangement links TRBV12-3 or TRBV12-4 to TRBJ2-2; 9 bases are a match to TRBD2. This CDR3 is 16 amino acids long. Trimming took 6 bases from V and 4 from J; bases not matched to a gene: 9.

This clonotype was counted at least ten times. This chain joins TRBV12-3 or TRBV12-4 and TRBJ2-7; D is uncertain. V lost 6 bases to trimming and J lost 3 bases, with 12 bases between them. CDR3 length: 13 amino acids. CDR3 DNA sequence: TGTGCCAGCAGAAAAAGAGAGAGCTACGAGCAGTACTTC. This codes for CASRKRESYEQYF.

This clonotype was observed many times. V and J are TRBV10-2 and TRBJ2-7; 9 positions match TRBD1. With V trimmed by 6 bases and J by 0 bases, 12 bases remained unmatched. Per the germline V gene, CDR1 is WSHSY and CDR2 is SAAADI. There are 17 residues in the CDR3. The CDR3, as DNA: TGCGCCAGCAGCCCTTGGACCGGGACAGGGAGCTCCTACGAGCAGTACTTC. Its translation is CASSPWTGTGSSYEQYF.

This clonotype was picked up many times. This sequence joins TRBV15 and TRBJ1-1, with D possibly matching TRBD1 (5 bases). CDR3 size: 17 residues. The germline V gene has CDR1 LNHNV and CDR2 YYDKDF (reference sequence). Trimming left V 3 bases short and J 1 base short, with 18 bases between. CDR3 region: CATSRNPGPGSNTEAFF. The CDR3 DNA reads TGTGCCACCAGCAGGAATCCGGGACCGGGGTCGAACACTGAAGCTTTCTTT.

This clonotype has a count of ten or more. CDR3 region: CASSDRQGNQPQHF. DNA for the CDR3: TGTGCCAGCAGTGACCGACAGGGCAATCAGCCCCAGCATTTT. The rearrangement uses TRBV6-1 and TRBJ1-5, with a weak D call TRBD1 (6 bases). The CDR3 covers 14 residues. Germline loops: CDR1 MNHNS, CDR2 SASEGT. V was cut by 3 bases and J by 2 bases, with 8 bases left in between.

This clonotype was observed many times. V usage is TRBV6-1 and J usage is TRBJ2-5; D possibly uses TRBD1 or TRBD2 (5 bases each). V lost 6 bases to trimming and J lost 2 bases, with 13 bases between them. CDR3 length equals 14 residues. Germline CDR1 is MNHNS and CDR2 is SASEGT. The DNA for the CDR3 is TGTGCCAGCAGCCGCCCGGGACGACAAGAGACCCAGTACTTC. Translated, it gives CASSRPGRQETQYF.

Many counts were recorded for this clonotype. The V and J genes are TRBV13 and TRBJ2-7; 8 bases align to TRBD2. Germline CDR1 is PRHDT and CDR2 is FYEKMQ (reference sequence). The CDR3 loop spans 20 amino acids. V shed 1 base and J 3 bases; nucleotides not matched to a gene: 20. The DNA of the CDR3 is TGTGCCAGCAGCTTAGCTGGGGCGGAGCAAACTAGCGGAAACTTCTACGAGCAGTACTTC. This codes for CASSLAGAEQTSGNFYEQYF.

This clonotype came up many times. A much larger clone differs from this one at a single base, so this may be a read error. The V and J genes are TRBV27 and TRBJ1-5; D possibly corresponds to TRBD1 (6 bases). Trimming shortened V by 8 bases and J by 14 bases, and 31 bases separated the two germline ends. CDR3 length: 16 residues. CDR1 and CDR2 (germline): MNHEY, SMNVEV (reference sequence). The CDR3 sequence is CASYPLGRAGVSSKHF. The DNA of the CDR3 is TGTGCCAGCTACCCCTTAGGACGGGCAGGGGTGTCCTCAAAGCATTTT.

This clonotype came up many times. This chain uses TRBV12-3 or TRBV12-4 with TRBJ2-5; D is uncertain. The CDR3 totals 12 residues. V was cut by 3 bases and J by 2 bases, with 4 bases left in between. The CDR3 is CASSFPQETQYF. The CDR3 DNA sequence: TGTGCCAGCAGTTTCCCTCAAGAGACCCAGTACTTC.

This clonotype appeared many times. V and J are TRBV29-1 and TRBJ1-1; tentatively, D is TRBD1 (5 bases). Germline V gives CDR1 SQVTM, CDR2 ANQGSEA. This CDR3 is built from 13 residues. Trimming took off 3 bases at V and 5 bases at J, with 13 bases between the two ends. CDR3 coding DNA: TGCAGCGTTGAGCGCAGGGAATCGACTGAAGCTTTCTTT. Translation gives CSVERRESTEAFF.

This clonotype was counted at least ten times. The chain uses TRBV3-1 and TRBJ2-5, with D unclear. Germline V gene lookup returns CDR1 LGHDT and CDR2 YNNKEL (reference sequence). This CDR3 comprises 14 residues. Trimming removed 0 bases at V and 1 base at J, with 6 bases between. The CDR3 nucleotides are TGTGCCAGCAGCCAAGATGTCGCCCAAGAGACCCAGTACTTC. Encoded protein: CASSQDVAQETQYF.

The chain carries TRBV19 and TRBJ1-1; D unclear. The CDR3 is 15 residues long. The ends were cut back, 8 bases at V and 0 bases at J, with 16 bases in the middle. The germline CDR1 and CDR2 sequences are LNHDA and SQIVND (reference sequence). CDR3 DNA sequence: TGTGCCAGTGTTGGTTCTGGAGCCATGAACACTGAAGCTTTCTTT. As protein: CASVGSGAMNTEAFF.

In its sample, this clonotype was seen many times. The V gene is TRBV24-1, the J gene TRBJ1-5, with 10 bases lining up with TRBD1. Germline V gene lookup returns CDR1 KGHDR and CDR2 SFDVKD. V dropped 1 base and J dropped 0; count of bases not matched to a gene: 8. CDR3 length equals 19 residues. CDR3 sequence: CATSDLFGTGDDSNQPQHF. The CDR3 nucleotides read TGTGCCACCAGTGATTTATTCGGGACAGGGGACGATAGCAATCAGCCCCAGCATTTT.

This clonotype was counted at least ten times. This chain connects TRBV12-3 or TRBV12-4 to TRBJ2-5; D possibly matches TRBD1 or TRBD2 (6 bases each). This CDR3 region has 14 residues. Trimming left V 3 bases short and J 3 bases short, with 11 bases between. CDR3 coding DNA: TGTGCCAGCAGTTTCTACAGGGAGGAAGAGACCCAGTACTTC. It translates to CASSFYREEETQYF.

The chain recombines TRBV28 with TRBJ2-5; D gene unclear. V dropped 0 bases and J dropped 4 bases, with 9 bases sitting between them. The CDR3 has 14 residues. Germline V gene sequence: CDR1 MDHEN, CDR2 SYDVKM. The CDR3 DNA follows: TGTGCCAGCAGTTTATGGGACCAACGAGAGACCCAGTACTTC. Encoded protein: CASSLWDQRETQYF.

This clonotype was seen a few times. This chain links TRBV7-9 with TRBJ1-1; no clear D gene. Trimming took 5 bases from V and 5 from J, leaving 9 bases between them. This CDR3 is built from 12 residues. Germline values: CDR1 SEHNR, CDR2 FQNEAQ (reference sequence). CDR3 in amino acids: CASSREKTEAFF. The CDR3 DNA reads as TGTGCCAGCAGCCGGGAGAAAACTGAAGCTTTCTTT.

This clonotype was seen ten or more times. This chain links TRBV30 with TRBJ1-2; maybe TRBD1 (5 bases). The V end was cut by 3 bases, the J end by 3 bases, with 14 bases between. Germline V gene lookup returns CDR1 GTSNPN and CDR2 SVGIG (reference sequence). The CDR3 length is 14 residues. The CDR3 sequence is CAWRAQGNDYGYTF. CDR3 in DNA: TGTGCCTGGAGGGCGCAGGGTAACGACTATGGCTACACCTTC. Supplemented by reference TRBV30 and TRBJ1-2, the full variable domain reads SQTIHQWPATLVQPVGSPLSLECTVEGTSNPNLYWYRQAAGRGLQLLFYSVGIGQISSEVPQNLSASRPQDRQFILSSKKLLLSDSGFYLCAWRAQGNDYGYTFGSGTRLTVV.

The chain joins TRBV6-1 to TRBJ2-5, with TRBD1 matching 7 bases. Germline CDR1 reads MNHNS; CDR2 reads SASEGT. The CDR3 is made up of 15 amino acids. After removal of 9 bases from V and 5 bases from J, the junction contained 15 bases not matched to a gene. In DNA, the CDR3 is TGTGCCAGTACCCCGGGACAGCTAAACGGGGAGACCCAGTACTTC. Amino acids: CASTPGQLNGETQYF.